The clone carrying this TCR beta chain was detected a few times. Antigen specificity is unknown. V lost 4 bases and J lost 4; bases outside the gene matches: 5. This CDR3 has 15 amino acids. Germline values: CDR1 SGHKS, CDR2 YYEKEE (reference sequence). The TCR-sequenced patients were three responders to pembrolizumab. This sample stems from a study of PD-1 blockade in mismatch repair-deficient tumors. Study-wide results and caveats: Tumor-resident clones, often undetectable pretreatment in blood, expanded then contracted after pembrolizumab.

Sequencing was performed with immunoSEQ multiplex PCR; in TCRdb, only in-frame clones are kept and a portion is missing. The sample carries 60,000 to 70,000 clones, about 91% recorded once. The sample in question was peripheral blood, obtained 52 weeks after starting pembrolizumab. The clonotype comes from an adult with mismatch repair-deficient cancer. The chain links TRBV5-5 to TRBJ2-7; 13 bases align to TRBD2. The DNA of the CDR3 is TGTGCCAGCAGCCTAGGACTAGCGGGAGAATACGAGCAGTACTTC. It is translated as CASSLGLAGEYEQYF.